A selection of T cell receptor beta chains follows, all from one sample in a study of shared clonotypes between healthy human individuals. Only in-frame clones appear in the TCRdb table, and some are missing; sequencing was by immunoSEQ multiplex PCR. The sample lists just over 2,000,000 clones, approximately 95% occurring once. Sequencing was carried out using naive CD4+ T cells sorted from blood. All receptors derive from a man aged 18 to 29 in good health. Each CDR3 is given with its conserved first and last residue. A D gene is named only where the DNA matches it firmly. The size field is filled for only some rows; it gives once, few, many or a size class.

once	TRBV11-3	NA	TRBJ1-1	CASSLYRDTEAFF	TGTGCCAGCAGCTTATACAGGGACACTGAAGCTTTCTTT
NA	TRBV9	TRBD2	TRBJ2-3	CASSDGLVADTQYF	TGTGCCAGCAGCGATGGACTAGTTGCAGATACGCAGTATTTT
NA	TRBV30	NA	TRBJ1-6	CAWRGWGNSPLHF	TGTGCCTGGAGGGGGTGGGGAAATTCACCCCTCCACTTT
NA	TRBV29-1	NA	TRBJ2-7	CSVARQGAYEQYF	TGCAGCGTTGCTCGCCAGGGCGCCTACGAGCAGTACTTC
NA	TRBV6-5	NA	TRBJ1-2	CASRWGRENGYTF	TGTGCCAGCAGGTGGGGCAGGGAAAATGGCTACACCTTC
NA	TRBV2	TRBD2	TRBJ2-7	CASRIGGSTYEQYF	TGTGCCAGCAGAATCGGCGGGAGCACCTACGAGCAGTACTTC
NA	TRBV4-1	TRBD1	TRBJ1-6	CASSQVVPTGKGLSSPLHF	TGCGCCAGCAGCCAAGTGGTACCGACAGGGAAGGGCCTTAGTTCACCCCTCCACTTT
NA	TRBV11-2	NA	TRBJ1-1	CASSGGAKNTEAFF	TGTGCCAGCAGCGGGGGGGCGAAGAACACTGAAGCTTTCTTT
NA	TRBV30	TRBD2	TRBJ2-7	CACGGSGRTYEQYF	TGTGCCTGCGGGGGTAGCGGGAGGACCTACGAGCAGTACTTC
NA	TRBV5-6	TRBD2	TRBJ2-3	CATSGGSFDTQYF	TGTGCCACTAGCGGGGGGAGTTTTGATACGCAGTATTTT
NA	TRBV6-1	NA	TRBJ1-1	CASRMSGYTEAFF	TGTGCCAGCAGAATGAGCGGGTACACTGAAGCTTTCTTT
NA	TRBV6-5	NA	TRBJ1-1	CASSYYQLNTEAFF	TGTGCCAGCAGTTACTACCAGTTGAACACTGAAGCTTTCTTT
NA	TRBV2	NA	TRBJ2-7	CASSARPRHEQYF	TGTGCCAGCAGTGCGCGCCCGCGGCACGAGCAGTACTTC
NA	TRBV6-6	TRBD1	TRBJ2-5	CASRPGGIQETQYF	TGTGCCAGCCGTCCAGGGGGTATTCAAGAGACCCAGTACTTC
NA	TRBV6-5	NA	TRBJ2-2	CASSYSTPGNTGELFF	TGTGCCAGCAGTTACTCAACCCCCGGGAACACCGGGGAGCTGTTTTTT
NA	TRBV25-1	NA	TRBJ2-7	CASSGRSGPYEQYF	TGTGCCAGCAGTGGGCGATCAGGTCCTTACGAGCAGTACTTC
NA	TRBV6-4	TRBD1	TRBJ1-5	CASSDSGDRGWNQPQHF	TGTGCCAGCAGTGACTCGGGGGACAGGGGGTGGAATCAGCCCCAGCATTTT
NA	TRBV10-3	NA	TRBJ2-2	CAISVGGTGELFF	TGTGCCATCAGTGTGGGGGGAACCGGGGAGCTGTTTTTT
NA	TRBV19	NA	TRBJ2-1	CASSITGNEQFF	TGTGCCAGTAGTATAACAGGGAATGAGCAGTTCTTC
NA	TRBV5-4	TRBD2	TRBJ2-1	CASSPGLGTNEQFF	TGTGCCAGCAGCCCGGGACTAGGGACCAATGAGCAGTTCTTC
NA	TRBV7-9	NA	TRBJ2-1	CGGGNEQFF	TGCGGAGGTGGAAATGAGCAGTTCTTC
once	TRBV21-1	NA	TRBJ2-7	CASSKASRPTYEQYF	TGTGCCAGCAGCAAAGCGAGCCGGCCTACCTACGAGCAGTACTTC
once	TRBV7-9	NA	TRBJ1-1	CASSFSATNTEAFF	TGTGCCAGCAGCTTCTCCGCTACGAACACTGAAGCTTTCTTT
NA	TRBV27	NA	TRBJ2-2	CAQIRCRTGELFF	TGTGCCCAGATAAGGTGTCGAACCGGGGAGCTGTTTTTT
once	TRBV5-1	NA	TRBJ2-6	CASSLGGDLALGSGANVLTF	TGCGCCAGCAGCTTGGGAGGGGATCTAGCCTTGGGATCTGGGGCCAACGTCCTGACTTTC
NA	TRBV28	TRBD2	TRBJ2-5	CASRAGGQTKTQYF	TGTGCCAGCAGAGCGGGGGGCCAGACGAAGACCCAGTACTTC
NA	TRBV6-5	NA	TRBJ1-6	CASSYSTSGGNSPLHF	TGTGCCAGCAGTTACTCGACGAGCGGAGGCAATTCACCCCTCCACTTT
NA	TRBV6-6	NA	TRBJ1-3	CASLPLTSGNTIYF	TGTGCCAGCCTTCCTCTGACCTCTGGAAACACCATATATTTT
NA	TRBV9	NA	TRBJ1-5	CASSPMGNQPQHF	TGTGCCAGCAGCCCGATGGGGAATCAGCCCCAGCATTTT
NA	TRBV28	NA	TRBJ2-2	CASSSARLGELFF	TGTGCCAGCAGTTCGGCTCGCCTCGGGGAGCTGTTTTTT
NA	TRBV5-8	NA	TRBJ1-6	CASSSFAGTGSSYNSPLHF	TGTGCCAGCAGCTCGTTCGCCGGGACTGGGAGCTCCTATAATTCACCCCTCCACTTT
NA	TRBV6-1	NA	TRBJ2-1	CASSLTGDEQFF	TGTGCCAGCAGCCTCACGGGGGATGAGCAGTTCTTC
NA	TRBV18	NA	TRBJ2-7	CASSPPYGDEQYF	TGTGCCAGCTCACCACCGTATGGGGACGAGCAGTACTTC
NA	TRBV5-1	NA	TRBJ2-1	CASSLAERVSYNEQFF	TGCGCCAGCAGCTTGGCCGAAAGGGTATCCTACAATGAGCAGTTCTTC
many	TRBV2	NA	TRBJ1-6	CASRTAASPNSPLHF	TGTGCCAGCAGGACAGCCGCATCTCCTAATTCACCCCTCCACTTT
NA	TRBV28	TRBD1	TRBJ1-5	CASSLGRGGRNSNQPQHF	TGTGCCAGCAGTTTGGGCAGGGGGGGGAGGAATAGCAATCAGCCCCAGCATTTT
NA	TRBV4-1	TRBD1	TRBJ2-5	CASSLRGRETQYF	TGCGCCAGCAGCCTAAGGGGGCGAGAGACCCAGTACTTC
NA	TRBV10-2	NA	TRBJ1-2	CASSEVGGASGGYTF	TGCGCCAGCAGTGAGGTCGGGGGCGCAAGCGGAGGCTACACCTTC
NA	TRBV10-3	NA	TRBJ1-3	CAIQDSGGSGNTIYF	TGTGCCATCCAGGACAGCGGTGGTTCTGGAAACACCATATATTTT
once	TRBV19	TRBD2	TRBJ2-7	CASRPSGRALYHEQYF	TGTGCCAGTAGGCCTAGCGGGAGGGCATTATACCACGAGCAGTACTTC
NA	TRBV2	TRBD1	TRBJ2-5	CASSRVGQGAGETQYF	TGTGCCAGCAGTAGAGTAGGCCAGGGGGCAGGGGAGACCCAGTACTTC
NA	TRBV6-1	NA	TRBJ1-5	CASSETGGSRGQPQHF	TGTGCCAGCAGTGAAACGGGGGGCTCACGGGGACAGCCCCAGCATTTT
NA	TRBV6-5	NA	TRBJ2-7	CASSYLGPDYEQYF	TGTGCCAGCAGTTACTTGGGCCCTGACTACGAGCAGTACTTC
NA	TRBV7-2	NA	TRBJ1-1	CASSLNGGTEAFF	TGTGCCAGCAGCTTGAACGGGGGCACTGAAGCTTTCTTT
NA	TRBV19	NA	TRBJ1-3	CASSIPTGLLSGNTIYF	TGTGCCAGTAGTATCCCAACAGGGCTATTATCTGGAAACACCATATATTTT
once	TRBV10-1	TRBD2	TRBJ2-3	CASSTTLAGGTDTQYF	TGCGCCAGCAGCACAACTCTAGCGGGGGGCACAGATACGCAGTATTTT
NA	TRBV6-1	TRBD1	TRBJ2-1	CASREDRSSYNEQFF	TGTGCCAGCAGGGAGGACAGGAGCTCCTACAATGAGCAGTTCTTC
NA	TRBV25-1	NA	TRBJ1-4	CASRRDQGTNEKLFF	TGTGCCAGCCGACGGGATCAGGGGACTAATGAAAAACTGTTTTTT